The following is a TCR beta chain sequence with its context. The antigen remains undetermined. The CDR3 is made up of 13 amino acids. V trimming: 5 bases; J trimming: 9 bases; junction bases outside the gene matches: 5. In germline, CDR1 is MNHEY, CDR2 SVGAGI. This sample was taken from a study of cytomegalovirus exposure and HLA in healthy donors. Here immunoSEQ multiplex PCR was the method, and the copy in TCRdb shows in-frame clones only, minus some. The data show about 250,000 clones, with around nine tenths seen just once and 2.6% held by the top ten. Study-level points and caveats: Clusters of TCRs from the first cohort tended to co-occur in the approximately 120 validation repertoires (as a later analysis found). A few CMV-associated chains proved CMV antigen-specific in vitro.

Sequencing was done on a sample of PBMCs. The chain is built from TRBV6-5 and TRBJ2-1; 9 nucleotides align to TRBD1. The sequence came from a man in his late teens or twenties in good health and CMV-seronegative. Written as DNA, the CDR3 is TGTGCCAGCAGTGTACAGGGGGCCGGTGAGCAGTTCTTC. Protein sequence: CASSVQGAGEQFF.